What follows are 24 T cell receptor beta chains derived from one specimen sequenced in a study of response to subunit inactivated influenza vaccine. TCRdb used MiXCR to reprocess the RT-PCR reads, holding one entry per CDR3 protein. The sample has 650,000 to 800,000 distinct CDR3 sequences; about 14% are singletons. Specimen: PBMCs from blood, collected 14 to 15 days before vaccination. The receptors stem from a man between 50 and 59 years old who received an inactivated influenza vaccine.

This chain uses TRBV6-5 with TRBJ2-7, with TRBD1 matching over 9 bases. The germline gives CDR1 MNHEY, CDR2 SVGAGI. The CDR3 length is 17 residues. J lost 6 bases, V lost 2 bases, and 14 bases had no gene match. The CDR3 nucleotides are TGTGCCAGCAGTTACGGAACAGGGGGCCTTGGGGTCGGCGAGCAGTACTTC. It codes for CASSYGTGGLGVGEQYF.

In its sample, this clonotype was seen once. The chain links TRBV12-3 or TRBV12-4 to TRBJ1-2; D not certain. V lost 5 bases and J lost 14, with 18 bases in between. The CDR3 sequence is 12 residues long. The CDR3 DNA follows: TGTGCCAGCAGTCGCTCTTTCGGGTCTAGAACCTTC. As protein: CASSRSFGSRTF.

About this clonotype itself: Germline and junction disagree at one end, which may indicate a read error. The chain is built from TRBV7-7 and TRBJ2-1; D is ambiguous. CDR1 and CDR2 from the germline V gene are SSHAT and FNYEAQ (reference sequence). The CDR3 runs to 13 residues. CDR3 in DNA: TGTGCTAGCAGCTTAGCTCCCCAAAATGAGCAGTTCTTC. Its translation is CASSLAPQNEQFF.

This clonotype has only one observation. This chain links TRBV6-2 or TRBV6-3 with TRBJ2-5, with D perhaps assigned TRBD1 or TRBD2 (5 bases each). Germline V lookup: CDR1 MNHEY, CDR2 SVGEGT. There are 15 residues in the CDR3. Trimming took 7 bases from V and 5 from J, leaving 20 bases between them. CDR3 nucleotides: TGTGCCAGCATCGACGCGGGCAGGGTCGAGGAGACCCAGTACTTC. Residues: CASIDAGRVEETQYF.

The chain employs TRBV7-9 and TRBJ2-4, with 7 bases lining up with TRBD2. From germline, CDR1 is SEHNR and CDR2 FQNEAQ (reference sequence). The junction had 8 bases not matched to a gene; V was cut back by 3 bases and J by 3 bases. This CDR3 has 16 residues. CDR3 nucleotides: TGTGCCAGCAGCTTCGATAGCGGCGGGGGCAAAAACATTCAGTACTTC. As protein: CASSFDSGGGKNIQYF. Using reference TRBV7-9 and TRBJ2-4 for the parts outside the CDR3, the full variable domain is DTGVSQNPRHKITKRGQNVTFRCDPISEHNRLYWYRQTLGQGPEFLTYFQNEAQLEKSRLLSDRFSAERPKGSFSTLEIQRTEQGDSAMYLCASSFDSGGGKNIQYFGAGTRLSVL.

The chain carries TRBV19 and TRBJ1-5; 9 nucleotides line up with TRBD1. There are 15 residues in the CDR3. Germline V lookup: CDR1 LNHDA, CDR2 SQIVND (reference sequence). V gave up 6 bases and J gave up 3 bases; unmatched junction bases: 6. The CDR3 DNA reads TGTGCCAGTAGGAGGGACAGGGCGGACAATCAGCCCCAGCATTTT. Amino acid sequence: CASRRDRADNQPQHF. The complete variable domain, with remaining parts taken from reference TRBV19 and TRBJ1-5, reads DGGITQSPKYLFRKEGQNVTLSCEQNLNHDAMYWYRQDPGQGLRLIYYSQIVNDFQKGDIAEGYSVSREKKESFPLTVTSAQKNPTAFYLCASRRDRADNQPQHFGDGTRLSIL.

This chain joins TRBV29-1 and TRBJ2-2; no clear D gene. V was cut by 4 bases and J by 6 bases, with 9 bases left in between. The CDR3 spans 12 residues. Germline CDR1 is SQVTM and CDR2 is ANQGSEA. The CDR3 loop is CSVGFGPGELFF. The CDR3, as DNA: TGCAGCGTTGGGTTTGGCCCCGGGGAGCTGTTTTTT.

This clonotype appeared many times. The V and J genes are TRBV6-6 and TRBJ1-4, with 9 bases lining up with TRBD1. After removal of 8 bases from V and 5 bases from J, the junction contained 0 bases not matched to a gene. CDR1 and CDR2 from the germline V gene are MNHNY and SVGAGI (reference sequence). The length of the CDR3 is 12 residues. This chain's CDR3 is CASGTGNEKLFF. The CDR3 coding sequence is TGTGCCAGCGGGACAGGGAATGAAAAACTGTTTTTT.

This clonotype showed up many times. V gene TRBV5-1 combines with J gene TRBJ2-5; D tentatively fits TRBD1 or TRBD2 (5 bases each). CDR1 and CDR2 from the germline V gene are SGHRS and YFSETQ. The CDR3 covers 15 residues. The V and J ends lost 0 bases and 1 base respectively, with 10 bases between them. The CDR3 DNA reads TGCGCCAGCAGCTTGGTCGGGGCCAGCCAAGAGACCCAGTACTTC. As protein: CASSLVGASQETQYF.

The V call is TRBV11-1, the J call TRBJ2-2; D gene uncertain. Germline V gene sequence: CDR1 SGHAT, CDR2 FQDESV (reference sequence). Trimming removed 5 bases at V and 0 bases at J, with 13 bases between. This CDR3 spans 16 amino acids. In nucleotides, the CDR3 is TGTGCCAGCAGCACGGACGTAAGCGCGAACACCGGGGAGCTGTTTTTT. Translating it yields CASSTDVSANTGELFF.

V and J are TRBV12-3 or TRBV12-4 and TRBJ2-3, with D perhaps matching TRBD2 (6 bases). The length of the CDR3 is 13 residues. The V end was cut by 6 bases, the J end by 1 base, with 8 bases between. The CDR3 is CASRGTGTDTQYF. CDR3 sequence (DNA): TGTGCCAGCAGGGGGACTGGCACAGATACGCAGTATTTT.

This clonotype was observed a handful of times. The gene calls are TRBV27 and TRBJ2-2; no reliable D call. Trimming cost V 3 bases and J 1 base, with 9 bases left between them. Germline V CDR1 and CDR2: MNHEY, SMNVEV (reference sequence). The CDR3 is 15 residues long. Here the CDR3 reads CASSFRIGNTGELFF. The DNA for the CDR3 is TGTGCCAGCAGTTTCCGAATAGGGAACACCGGGGAGCTGTTTTTT.

This clonotype was seen many times. V and J are TRBV6-5 and TRBJ1-2; a weak D match, TRBD1 (5 bases). Germline CDR1 reads MNHEY; CDR2 reads SVGAGI. The length of the CDR3 is 13 residues. Between the trimmed V and J ends, which lost 1 base and 6 bases, there was a span of 9 bases. The CDR3 DNA reads TGTGCCAGCAGTTACTTTCAGGGTGATGGCTACACCTTC. Translation: CASSYFQGDGYTF.

The table lists this clonotype with a few counts. The rearrangement uses TRBV24-1 and TRBJ2-1; D is undetermined. V lost 0 bases, J lost 3 bases, and 11 bases lay in between. Germline CDR1 and CDR2: KGHDR and SFDVKD. There are 16 residues in the CDR3. The chain's CDR3 is CATSDLSSVGYNEQFF. The CDR3, as DNA: TGTGCCACCAGTGATTTGAGCTCGGTGGGCTACAATGAGCAGTTCTTC.

This clonotype was detected a few times. The genes are TRBV6-5 and TRBJ1-1; D remains unclear. Looked up from germline, CDR1 is MNHEY and CDR2 is SVGAGI. Deletions cut 0 bases from V and 11 bases from J, with 16 bases between. The CDR3 has 14 residues. CDR3 nucleotide sequence: TGTGCCAGCAGTTACTCTTACAGCCACCTTGGGGCTTTCTTT. It translates to CASSYSYSHLGAFF.

The rearrangement links TRBV20-1 to TRBJ1-5; TRBD1 agrees at 10 bases. Germline V lookup: CDR1 DFQATT, CDR2 SNEGSKA (reference sequence). This CDR3 has 16 residues. J was trimmed by 0 bases and V by 5 bases; bases with no gene match: 7. CDR3 sequence: CSAGDRGSSSNQPQHF. CDR3 bases: TGCAGTGCTGGGGACAGGGGTTCTTCTAGCAATCAGCCCCAGCATTTT.

This clonotype was seen ten or more times. The V call is TRBV19, the J call TRBJ1-1; D remains ambiguous. Germline V gene data show CDR1 as LNHDA and CDR2 as SQIVND (reference sequence). CDR3 length: 11 amino acids. Deletions cut 3 bases from V and 10 bases from J, with 9 bases between. Here the CDR3 reads CASSIGVGAFF. CDR3 DNA sequence: TGTGCCAGTAGTATCGGCGTTGGAGCTTTCTTT.

The chain combines TRBV10-2 with TRBJ2-4; no clear D gene. The CDR3 is 13 residues long. V lost 2 bases, J lost 0 bases, and 2 bases lay in between. From germline, CDR1 is WSHSY and CDR2 SAAADI. The CDR3, as DNA: TGCGCCAGCAGTGAGGCAGCCAAAAACATTCAGTACTTC. Translation gives CASSEAAKNIQYF.

This chain uses TRBV3-1 with TRBJ1-6; D ambiguous. The CDR3 has 13 amino acids. V was cut by 3 bases and J by 5 bases, with 5 bases left in between. CDR1 and CDR2 (germline): LGHDT, YNNKEL (reference sequence). CDR3 sequence: CASSHLNNSPLHF. CDR3 nucleotide sequence: TGTGCCAGCAGCCACTTGAATAATTCACCCCTCCACTTT.

This clonotype has just a few counts. V usage is TRBV15 and J usage is TRBJ2-7, with unresolved D. The germline V gene has CDR1 LNHNV and CDR2 YYDKDF (reference sequence). The CDR3 contains 13 residues. Trimming took off 0 bases at V and 5 bases at J, with 8 bases between the two ends. The CDR3 here is CATSRDFIDEQYF. The CDR3 DNA follows: TGTGCCACCAGCAGAGATTTTATAGACGAGCAGTACTTC.

This clonotype was counted only a few times. This chain connects TRBV28 to TRBJ1-3; 7 positions match TRBD1. CDR1 is MDHEN and CDR2 is SYDVKM in the germline V gene. The V gene end was trimmed by 7 bases and the J gene end by 0 bases; junction bases not matched to a gene: 12. This CDR3 contains 17 residues. The CDR3 here is CASTPTGTLSSGNTIYF. Here the CDR3 DNA reads TGTGCCAGCACACCGACAGGGACCCTAAGCTCTGGAAACACCATATATTTT.

A few counts support this clonotype. This chain links TRBV7-2 with TRBJ2-3, with D possibly TRBD2 on 5 matching bases. The CDR3 runs to 15 residues. The germline V gene has CDR1 SGHTA and CDR2 FQGNSA. Trimming left V 1 base short and J 4 bases short, with 12 bases between. The CDR3 region is CASSLVGPSPDTQYF. Written as DNA, the CDR3 is TGTGCCAGCAGCTTAGTCGGGCCTAGCCCAGATACGCAGTATTTT. Full variable domain (missing parts from reference TRBV7-2 and TRBJ2-3): GAGVSQSPSNKVTEKGKDVELRCDPISGHTALYWYRQSLGQGLEFLIYFQGNSAPDKSGLPSDRFSAERTGGSVSTLTIQRTQQEDSAVYLCASSLVGPSPDTQYFGPGTRLTVL.

The genes are TRBV7-9 and TRBJ1-1; the match to TRBD1 covers 7 bases. Looked up from germline, CDR1 is SEHNR and CDR2 is FQNEAQ (reference sequence). The V gene end was trimmed by 2 bases and the J gene end by 2 bases; junction bases not matched to a gene: 5. The CDR3 is 15 residues long. CDR3 sequence (DNA): TGTGCCAGCAGCTTAAGGGGACAGATAAACACTGAAGCTTTCTTT. Translated: CASSLRGQINTEAFF.

The chain joins TRBV21-1 to TRBJ2-3; TRBD1, as called in the table, went unchecked against the DNA. TRBV21-1 is annotated as a pseudogene. The CDR3 extends over 15 amino acids. CDR3 sequence (DNA): TGTGCCAGCAGCGGACGGACAGGGGGCACAGATACGCAGTATTTT. This sequence encodes CASSGRTGGTDTQYF.